This T cell receptor beta chain was retrieved from a study of T cell responses to AZD1222 COVID-19 vaccine. Notes on the study in general: Repertoires were sampled only after the peak T cell response. The study reported that nearly half of spike-specific TCRs target unmutated variant regions. Spike-specific TCR breadth and depth went up after people got two AZD1222 doses.

The V end lost 5 bases, the J end lost 0 bases, and 7 bases lay between the germline ends. The CDR3 is 13 residues long. CDR1 and CDR2 from the germline V gene are LNHDA and SQIVND (reference sequence). About this clone itself: Its target is not known.

Measured with immunoSEQ multiplex PCR; TCRdb has only the in-frame clones, and not every one. The sample records about 150,000 clones, more than 90% being singletons. The TCR sequence derives from an adult in good health. V gene TRBV19 combines with J gene TRBJ1-1; no definite D call. Material: peripheral blood, obtained on day 0 of AZD1222 vaccination. CDR3 sequence reads: CASSLVMNTEAFF. For the CDR3, the DNA is TGTGCCAGTAGTCTAGTTATGAACACTGAAGCTTTCTTT.